Given below is one TCR beta chain in context. This entry comes from a study of shared clonotypes between healthy human individuals. Measured with immunoSEQ multiplex PCR; TCRdb has only the in-frame clones, and not every one. Here the sample spans 2 million to 3 million clones, more than 80% being singletons. The sequencing sample was made of naive CD4+ T cells sorted from blood. The sample's subset: CD45RA+ positively selected. The receptor was isolated from a man younger than 35 in good health.

CDR3 in amino acids: CASSQFQGLEQYF. As DNA, the CDR3 is TGCGCCAGCAGTCAATTCCAGGGGCTCGAGCAGTACTTC. The chain links TRBV23-1 to TRBJ2-7; possibly TRBD1 for D (6 bases). TRBV23-1 is an open reading frame, and its role is uncertain. CDR3 length equals 13 residues. The V gene lost 1 base and the J gene lost 6 bases, with 10 bases spanning the gap.